This is a list of T cell receptor beta chains from one sample in a study of blood T cells in healthy people across ages. One entry per CDR3 protein, called by TCRdb with MiXCR from the 5' RACE reads. The sample lists about 1.5 million distinct CDR3 sequences, 35% to 45% occurring once. Sample: blood. These receptors came from a woman under 30 in good health. Each CDR3 is given with its conserved first and last residue. D genes are given only for firm matches. Only some rows state a clone size, as once, few, many or a class for expanded clones.

>TRBV20-1|13|TRBJ1-5|.|.
TGCAGTGCTAGGAGGGAGGGGCGACAGCCCCAGCATTTT
CSARREGRQPQHF
>TRBV6-2/TRBV6-3|14|TRBJ1-2|.|.
TGTGCCAGCAGGACAGCGAAAATTAACTATGGCTACACCTTC
CASRTAKINYGYTF
>TRBV27|14|TRBJ1-6|.|.
TGTGCCAGCAGTTTATCCGGTTTTTATTCACCCATCCACTTT
CASSLSGFYSPIHF
>TRBV7-8|16|TRBJ2-7|.|TRBD2
TGTGCCAGCAGATCGACTGCTGGGACTAAGACCCCCGAGCAGTACTTC
CASRSTAGTKTPEQYF
>TRBV15|15|TRBJ2-3|.|TRBD2
TGTGCCACCAGCTTGCGGGGGGGGAGCACAGATACGCAGTATTTT
CATSLRGGSTDTQYF
>TRBV7-9|13|TRBJ1-2|.|.
TGTGCCAGCAGCGTATACAGGGATTATGGCTACACCTTC
CASSVYRDYGYTF
>TRBV20-1|11|TRBJ2-5|.|.
TGCAGTGTTAGGGATGTGGAGACCCAGTACTTC
CSVRDVETQYF
>TRBV7-9|15|TRBJ1-2|few|.
TGTGCCAGCAGCTCAGTGGGGGGTTTTAACTATGGCTACACCTTC
CASSSVGGFNYGYTF
>TRBV4-1|17|TRBJ2-7|.|TRBD1
TGCGCCAGCAACCAAGATAAGAAAACAGGGGCGGTCTACGAGCAGTACTTC
CASNQDKKTGAVYEQYF
>TRBV20-1|13|TRBJ2-1|.|TRBD2
TGCAGTGCCGGAAAGACTAGCAACAATGAGCAGTTCTTC
CSAGKTSNNEQFF
>TRBV20-1|12|TRBJ2-2|many|TRBD2
TGCAGTGCCCGCCGGGGGGCCGGGGAGCTGTTTTTT
CSARRGAGELFF
>TRBV28|14|TRBJ2-7|.|.
TGTGCCAGCAGGGGACCGAGGAGCTCCTACGAGCAGTACTTC
CASRGPRSSYEQYF
>TRBV6-2/TRBV6-3|12|TRBJ2-5|.|.
TGTGCCACCGGGTCCGCCGGCAATGAGCAGTACTTC
CATGSAGNEQYF
>TRBV27|15|TRBJ2-3|few|TRBD1
TGTGCCAGCAGTCTTTGGGACAGCCTGACAGATACGCAGTATTTT
CASSLWDSLTDTQYF
>TRBV2|15|TRBJ2-4|.|.
TGTGCCAGCAGGGAGACAGGGACTTCCAAAAACATTCAGTACTTC
CASRETGTSKNIQYF
>TRBV7-9|12|TRBJ2-1|few|TRBD1
TGTGCCACCGAGGACAGGGGCAATGAGCAGTTCTTC
CATEDRGNEQFF
>TRBV7-9|15|TRBJ1-6|few|TRBD1
TGTGCCAGCAGCCCGACGACAGGGTCACAACCACCCCTCCACTTT
CASSPTTGSQPPLHF
>TRBV7-8|13|TRBJ2-5|few|.
TGTGCCAGCATCGGGAAATTGTGGGAGACCCAGTACTTC
CASIGKLWETQYF
>TRBV5-4|12|TRBJ2-5|many|.
TGTGCCAGCAGCTTGGGGCTCGATGAGCAGTACTTC
CASSLGLDEQYF
>TRBV7-2|15|TRBJ2-1|.|TRBD1
TGTGCCAGCAGCGTTTGGACAGGTTGGGACAATGAGCAGTTCTTC
CASSVWTGWDNEQFF
>TRBV18|14|TRBJ1-1|.|.
TGTGCCAGCTCACCGGGGGTCCCGAACACTGAAGCTTTCTTT
CASSPGVPNTEAFF
>TRBV11-2|12|TRBJ2-3|few|.
TGTGCCAGCAACTTTCGAGCAGATACGCAGTATTTT
CASNFRADTQYF
>TRBV27|18|TRBJ2-6|.|.
TGTGCCAGCAGTTTGAAACAGGCGGGAAGCTCTGGGGCCAACGTCCTGACTTTC
CASSLKQAGSSGANVLTF
>TRBV7-8|17|TRBJ2-1|.|TRBD2
TGTGCCAGCAGCCAGGCGTCGGGACTAGCCTATTACAATGAGCAGTTCTTC
CASSQASGLAYYNEQFF
>TRBV27|15|TRBJ2-3|few|TRBD2
TGTGCCAGCAGTTCGGGCCTAGCGGGGATTTTAATGGAGTATTTT
CASSSGLAGILMEYF
>TRBV7-8|16|TRBJ2-1|.|.
TGTGCCAGCAGCTGGATTAGGGGTCTTACCTACAATGAGCAGTTCTTC
CASSWIRGLTYNEQFF
>TRBV20-1|14|TRBJ1-2|.|.
TGCAGTGCTTACCCGGGAGGGCGCGACTATGGCTACACCTTC
CSAYPGGRDYGYTF
>TRBV12-3/TRBV12-4|15|TRBJ2-2|.|TRBD1
TGTGCCAGCAGTCGGGGACAGGGGGAATTGGGGGAGCTGTTTTTT
CASSRGQGELGELFF
>TRBV2|15|TRBJ2-7|.|.
TGTGCCAGCAGTCTCTGGGTCTCGGACTCCTACGAGCAGTACTTC
CASSLWVSDSYEQYF
>TRBV7-9|14|TRBJ1-1|few|.
TGTGCCAGCAGCATACTCAGGGTTGACACTGAAGCTTTCTTT
CASSILRVDTEAFF
>TRBV9|14|TRBJ2-1|.|TRBD2
TGTGCCAGCAGCGTAGCGGGAGGGCCCCATGGGCAGTTCTTC
CASSVAGGPHGQFF
>TRBV12-5|14|TRBJ1-5|.|.
TGTGCTAGTGGTTTGGTGGGCAGGGAACAGCCCCAGCATTTT
CASGLVGREQPQHF
>TRBV28|13|TRBJ1-5|.|.
TGTGCCAGCAGTGACAGAATGAATCAGCCCCAGCATTTT
CASSDRMNQPQHF
>TRBV29-1|16|TRBJ2-1|.|.
TGCAGCGTCCTGCCCCCGATAGGAAGCTCCTACAATGAGCAGTTCTTC
CSVLPPIGSSYNEQFF
>TRBV18|13|TRBJ1-1|few|.
TGTGCCAGCTCAGCGGAGGGTGACACTGAAGCTTTCTTT
CASSAEGDTEAFF
>TRBV29-1|14|TRBJ2-6|few|.
TGCAGCGTTGATCGGATTTCTGGGGCCAACGTCCTGACTTTC
CSVDRISGANVLTF
>TRBV15|16|TRBJ2-3|.|TRBD2
TGTGCCACCAGCAGAACTACTAGCGGGGGGCCAGATATGCAGTATTTT
CATSRTTSGGPDMQYF
>TRBV3-1|14|TRBJ2-1|.|.
TGTGCCAGCAGCCAACTAGCCTTCAACAATGAGCAGTTCTTC
CASSQLAFNNEQFF
>TRBV20-1|13|TRBJ1-2|few|.
TGCAGTGCTAGAGAACCGGACGGATATGGCTACACCTTC
CSAREPDGYGYTF
>TRBV18|14|TRBJ1-5|.|.
TGTGCCAGCTCACCGGGCGTGGGGTTCCAGCCCCAGCATTTT
CASSPGVGFQPQHF
>TRBV21-1|14|TRBJ2-5|.|.
TGTGCCAGCAGCAAGTGCCTAAGGGAAGAGACCCAGTACTTC
CASSKCLREETQYF
>TRBV12-3/TRBV12-4|21|TRBJ2-3|.|TRBD2
TGTGCCAGCAGTTTAGCGGAGTCGGTAGCGGGGGGCCGCTTATCCGCAGATACGCAGTATTTT
CASSLAESVAGGRLSADTQYF
>TRBV11-2|16|TRBJ2-7|few|TRBD2
TGTGCCAGCAGCTTAACGTTGACTAGCGGGCCCTACGAGCAGTACTTC
CASSLTLTSGPYEQYF